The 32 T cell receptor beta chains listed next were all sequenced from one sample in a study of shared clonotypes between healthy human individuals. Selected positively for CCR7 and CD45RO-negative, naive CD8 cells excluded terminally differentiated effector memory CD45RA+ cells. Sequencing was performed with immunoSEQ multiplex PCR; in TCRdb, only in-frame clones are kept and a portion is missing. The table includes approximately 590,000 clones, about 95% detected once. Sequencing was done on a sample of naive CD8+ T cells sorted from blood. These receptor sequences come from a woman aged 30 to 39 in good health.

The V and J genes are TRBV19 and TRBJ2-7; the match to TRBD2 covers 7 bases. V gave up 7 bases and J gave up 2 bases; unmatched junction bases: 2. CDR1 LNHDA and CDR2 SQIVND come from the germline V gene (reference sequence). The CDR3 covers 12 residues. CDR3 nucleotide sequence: TGTGCCAGTACCAGCGGGGCCTACGAGCAGTACTTC. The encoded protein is CASTSGAYEQYF.

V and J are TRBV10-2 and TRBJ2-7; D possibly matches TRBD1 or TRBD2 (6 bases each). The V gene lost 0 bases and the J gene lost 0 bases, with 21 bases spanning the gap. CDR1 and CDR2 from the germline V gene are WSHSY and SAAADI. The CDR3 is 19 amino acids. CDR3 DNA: TGCGCCAGCAGTGAGTCAGAGGGGGGTGGCAGGGGCGACTCCTACGAGCAGTACTTC. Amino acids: CASSESEGGGRGDSYEQYF.

The CDR3 is CASSDPPQGLGSEKLFF. Here the CDR3 DNA reads TGTGCCAGCAGTGATCCCCCTCAAGGCCTTGGGAGTGAAAAACTGTTTTTT. V usage is TRBV2 and J usage is TRBJ1-4, with D unresolved. This CDR3 has 17 amino acids. Germline lookup yields CDR1 SNHLY and CDR2 FYNNEI. The germline V and J ends were trimmed by 3 bases and 7 bases, with 21 bases remaining between them. Based on the CDR3 plus reference TRBV2 and TRBJ1-4, the full variable domain is EPEVTQTPSHQVTQMGQEVILRCVPISNHLYFYWYRQILGQKVEFLVSFYNNEISEKSEIFDDQFSVERPDGSNFTLKIRSTKLEDSAMYFCASSDPPQGLGSEKLFFGSGTQLSVL.

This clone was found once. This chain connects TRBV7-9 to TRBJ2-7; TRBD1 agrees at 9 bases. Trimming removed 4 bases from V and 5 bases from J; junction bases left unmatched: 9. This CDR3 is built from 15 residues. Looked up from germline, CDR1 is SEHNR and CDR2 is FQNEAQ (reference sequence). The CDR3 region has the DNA TGTGCCAGCAGCTCAACCGGGACAGGGTTCAACGAGCAGTACTTC. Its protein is CASSSTGTGFNEQYF.

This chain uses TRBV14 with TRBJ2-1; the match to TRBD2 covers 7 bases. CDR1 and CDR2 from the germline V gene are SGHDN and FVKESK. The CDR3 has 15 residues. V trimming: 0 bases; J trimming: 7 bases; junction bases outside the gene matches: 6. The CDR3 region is CASSQDRLARNEQFF. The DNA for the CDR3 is TGTGCCAGCAGCCAAGATCGACTAGCCAGGAATGAGCAGTTCTTC.

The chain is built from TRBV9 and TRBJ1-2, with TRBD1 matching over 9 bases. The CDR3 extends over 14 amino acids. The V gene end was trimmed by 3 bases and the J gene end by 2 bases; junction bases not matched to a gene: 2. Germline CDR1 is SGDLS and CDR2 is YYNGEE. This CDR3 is CASSAGTGNYGYTF. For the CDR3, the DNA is TGTGCCAGCAGCGCAGGGACAGGGAACTATGGCTACACCTTC.

DNA for the CDR3: TGTGCCAGCAGCTTGGCATTCCCCGGGACACCGTACGAGCAGTACTTC. Protein sequence: CASSLAFPGTPYEQYF. V gene TRBV5-5 combines with J gene TRBJ2-7; D is perhaps TRBD1 (6 bases). V dropped 0 bases and J dropped 4 bases, with 17 bases sitting between them. The germline gives CDR1 SGHKS, CDR2 YYEKEE (reference sequence). The CDR3 loop spans 16 amino acids. The variable domain in full, with the rest retrieved from reference TRBV5-5 and TRBJ2-7, is DAGVTQSPTHLIKTRGQQVTLRCSPISGHKSVSWYQQVLGQGPQFIFQYYEKEERGRGNFPDRFSARQFPNYSSELNVNALLLGDSALYLCASSLAFPGTPYEQYFGPGTRLTVT.

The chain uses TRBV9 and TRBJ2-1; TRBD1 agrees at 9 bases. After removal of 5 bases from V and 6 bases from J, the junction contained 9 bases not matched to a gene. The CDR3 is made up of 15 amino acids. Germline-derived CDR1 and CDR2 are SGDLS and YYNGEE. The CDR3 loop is CASSTGGAGSNEQFF. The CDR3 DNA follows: TGTGCCAGCAGTACAGGGGGCGCGGGGTCCAATGAGCAGTTCTTC. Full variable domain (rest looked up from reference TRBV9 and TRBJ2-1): DSGVTQTPKHLITATGQRVTLRCSPRSGDLSVYWYQQSLDQGLQFLIQYYNGEERAKGNILERFSAQQFPDLHSELNLSSLELGDSALYFCASSTGGAGSNEQFFGPGTRLTVL.

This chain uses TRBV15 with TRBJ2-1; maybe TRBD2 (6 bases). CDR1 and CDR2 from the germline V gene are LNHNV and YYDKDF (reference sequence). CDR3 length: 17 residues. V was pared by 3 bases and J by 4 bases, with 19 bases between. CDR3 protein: CATSRTPLEGKYNEQFF. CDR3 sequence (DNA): TGTGCCACCAGCAGGACCCCCCTGGAGGGGAAATACAATGAGCAGTTCTTC. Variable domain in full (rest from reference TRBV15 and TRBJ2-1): DAMVIQNPRYQVTQFGKPVTLSCSQTLNHNVMYWYQQKSSQAPKLLFHYYDKDFNNEADTPDNFQSRRPNTSFCFLDIRSPGLGDTAMYLCATSRTPLEGKYNEQFFGPGTRLTVL.

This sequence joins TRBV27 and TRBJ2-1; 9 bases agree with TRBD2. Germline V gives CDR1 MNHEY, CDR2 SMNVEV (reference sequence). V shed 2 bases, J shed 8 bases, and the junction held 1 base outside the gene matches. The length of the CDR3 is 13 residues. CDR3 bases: TGTGCCAGCAGTTTAGGGACTAGCTATGAGCAGTTCTTC. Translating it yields CASSLGTSYEQFF.

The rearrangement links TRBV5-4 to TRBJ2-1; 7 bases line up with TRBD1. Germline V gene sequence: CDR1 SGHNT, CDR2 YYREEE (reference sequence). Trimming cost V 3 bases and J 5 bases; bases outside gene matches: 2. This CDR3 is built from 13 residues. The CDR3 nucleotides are TGTGCCAGCAGCTCGACAGGGCACAATGAGCAGTTCTTC. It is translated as CASSSTGHNEQFF.

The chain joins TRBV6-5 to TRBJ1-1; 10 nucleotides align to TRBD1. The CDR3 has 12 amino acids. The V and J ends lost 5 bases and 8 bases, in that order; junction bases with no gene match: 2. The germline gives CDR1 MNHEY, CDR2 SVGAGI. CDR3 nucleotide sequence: TGTGCCAGCAGTCCGACAGGGGGCGAAGCTTTCTTT. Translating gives CASSPTGGEAFF.

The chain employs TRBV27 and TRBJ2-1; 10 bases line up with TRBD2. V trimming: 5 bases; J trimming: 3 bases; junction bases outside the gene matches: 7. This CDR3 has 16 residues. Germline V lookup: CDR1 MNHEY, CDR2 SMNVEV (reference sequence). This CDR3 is CASSLRIAGGYNEQFF. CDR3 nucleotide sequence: TGTGCCAGCAGTCTCCGCATAGCGGGGGGCTACAATGAGCAGTTCTTC.

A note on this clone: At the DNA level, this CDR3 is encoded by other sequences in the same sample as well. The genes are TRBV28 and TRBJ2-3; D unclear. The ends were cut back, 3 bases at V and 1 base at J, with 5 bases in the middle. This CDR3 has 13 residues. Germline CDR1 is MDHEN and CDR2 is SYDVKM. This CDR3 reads CASSFRRTDTQYF. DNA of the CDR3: TGTGCCAGCAGTTTCAGACGCACAGATACGCAGTATTTT.

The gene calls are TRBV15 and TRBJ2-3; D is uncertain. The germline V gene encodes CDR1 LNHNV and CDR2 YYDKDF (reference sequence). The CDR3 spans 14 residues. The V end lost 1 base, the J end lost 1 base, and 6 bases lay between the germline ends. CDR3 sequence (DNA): TGTGCCACCAGCAGAGGACGGGGCACAGATACGCAGTATTTT. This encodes CATSRGRGTDTQYF.

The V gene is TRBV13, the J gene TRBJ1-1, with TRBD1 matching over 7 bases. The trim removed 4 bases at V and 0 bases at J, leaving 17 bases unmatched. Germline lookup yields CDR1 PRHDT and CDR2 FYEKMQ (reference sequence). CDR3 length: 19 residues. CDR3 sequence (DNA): TGTGCCAGCAGCTCGAATCAGCTCCGGGACAGAAGCATGAACACTGAAGCTTTCTTT. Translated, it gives CASSSNQLRDRSMNTEAFF.

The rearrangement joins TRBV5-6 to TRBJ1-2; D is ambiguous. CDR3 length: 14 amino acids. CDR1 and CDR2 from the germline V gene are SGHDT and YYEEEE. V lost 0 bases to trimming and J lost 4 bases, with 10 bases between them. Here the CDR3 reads CASSLAPESYGYTF. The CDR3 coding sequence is TGTGCCAGCAGCTTGGCCCCAGAATCCTATGGCTACACCTTC.

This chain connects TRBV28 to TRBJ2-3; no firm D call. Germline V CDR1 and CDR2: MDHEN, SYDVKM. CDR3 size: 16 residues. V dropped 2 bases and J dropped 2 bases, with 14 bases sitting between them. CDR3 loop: CASSLVSWQNTDTQYF. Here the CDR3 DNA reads TGTGCCAGCAGTTTAGTGTCGTGGCAGAACACAGATACGCAGTATTTT.

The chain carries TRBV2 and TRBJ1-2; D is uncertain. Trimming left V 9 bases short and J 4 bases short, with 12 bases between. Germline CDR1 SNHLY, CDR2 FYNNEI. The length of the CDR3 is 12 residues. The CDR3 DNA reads TGTGCCAGTGGGGTGGGGAGCTATGGCTACACCTTC. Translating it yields CASGVGSYGYTF.

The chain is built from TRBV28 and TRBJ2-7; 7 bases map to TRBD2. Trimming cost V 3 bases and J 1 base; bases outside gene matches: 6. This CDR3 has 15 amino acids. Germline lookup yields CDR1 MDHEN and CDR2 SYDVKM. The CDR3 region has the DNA TGTGCCAGCAGTTTTCCCCCTAGCGGATCCTACGAGCAGTACTTC. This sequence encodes CASSFPPSGSYEQYF.

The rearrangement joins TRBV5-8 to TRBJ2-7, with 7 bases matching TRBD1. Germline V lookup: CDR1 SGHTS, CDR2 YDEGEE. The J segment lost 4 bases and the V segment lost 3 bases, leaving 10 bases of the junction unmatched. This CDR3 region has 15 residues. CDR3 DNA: TGTGCCAGCAGCTCCCGGGACAGTTTCTTATACGAGCAGTACTTC. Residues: CASSSRDSFLYEQYF. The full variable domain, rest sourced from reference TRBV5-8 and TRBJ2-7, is EAGVTQSPTHLIKTRGQQATLRCSPISGHTSVYWYQQALGLGLQFLLWYDEGEERNRGNFPPRFSGRQFPNYSSELNVNALELEDSALYLCASSSRDSFLYEQYFGPGTRLTVT.

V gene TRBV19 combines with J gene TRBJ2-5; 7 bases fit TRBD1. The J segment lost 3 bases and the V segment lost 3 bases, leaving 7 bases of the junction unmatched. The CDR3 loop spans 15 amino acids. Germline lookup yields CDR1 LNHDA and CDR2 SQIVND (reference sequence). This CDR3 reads CASSIRGQTKETQYF. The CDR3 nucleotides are TGTGCCAGTAGTATCCGGGGACAGACAAAAGAGACCCAGTACTTC.

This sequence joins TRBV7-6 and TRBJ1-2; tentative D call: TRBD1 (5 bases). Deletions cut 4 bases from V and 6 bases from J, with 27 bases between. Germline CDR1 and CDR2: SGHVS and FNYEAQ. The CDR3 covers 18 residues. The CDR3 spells CASSSRRPGGSSRNGYTF. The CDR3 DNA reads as TGTGCCAGCAGCTCTCGCAGACCGGGGGGGAGCTCAAGAAATGGCTACACCTTC.

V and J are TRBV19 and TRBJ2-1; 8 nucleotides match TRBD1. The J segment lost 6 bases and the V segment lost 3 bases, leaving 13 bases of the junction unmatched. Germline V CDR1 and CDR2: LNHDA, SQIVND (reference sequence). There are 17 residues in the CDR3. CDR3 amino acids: CASSIWAYQGAGNEQFF. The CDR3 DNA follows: TGTGCCAGTAGTATTTGGGCTTACCAGGGGGCCGGCAATGAGCAGTTCTTC.

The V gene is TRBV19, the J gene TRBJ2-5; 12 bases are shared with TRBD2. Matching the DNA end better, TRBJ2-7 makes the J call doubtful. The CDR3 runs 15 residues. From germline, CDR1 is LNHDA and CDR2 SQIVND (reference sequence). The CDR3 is CASSPAGLAGYEQYF. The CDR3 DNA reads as TGTGCCAGTAGTCCCGCGGGACTAGCGGGTTACGAGCAGTACTTC.

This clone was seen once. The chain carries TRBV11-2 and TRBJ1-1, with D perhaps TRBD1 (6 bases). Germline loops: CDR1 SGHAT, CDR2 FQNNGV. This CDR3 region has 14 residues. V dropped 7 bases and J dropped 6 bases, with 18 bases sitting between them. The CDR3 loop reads CASTIEGGRAEAFF. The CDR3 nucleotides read TGTGCCAGCACGATCGAGGGGGGTAGGGCTGAAGCTTTCTTT.

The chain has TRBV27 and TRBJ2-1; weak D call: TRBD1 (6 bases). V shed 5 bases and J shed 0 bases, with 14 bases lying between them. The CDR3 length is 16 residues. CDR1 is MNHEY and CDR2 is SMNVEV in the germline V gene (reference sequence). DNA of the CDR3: TGTGCCAGCAGTACCCCGGACAGATCCTCCTACAATGAGCAGTTCTTC. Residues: CASSTPDRSSYNEQFF.

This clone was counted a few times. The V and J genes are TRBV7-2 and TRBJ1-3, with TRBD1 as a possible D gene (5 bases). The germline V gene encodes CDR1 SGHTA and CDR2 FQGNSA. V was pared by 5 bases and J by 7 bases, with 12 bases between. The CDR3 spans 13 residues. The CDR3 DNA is TGTGCCAGCAGCCGCTCAGGGATGAACACCATATATTTT. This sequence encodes CASSRSGMNTIYF. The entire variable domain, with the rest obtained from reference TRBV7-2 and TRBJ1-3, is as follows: GAGVSQSPSNKVTEKGKDVELRCDPISGHTALYWYRQSLGQGLEFLIYFQGNSAPDKSGLPSDRFSAERTGGSVSTLTIQRTQQEDSAVYLCASSRSGMNTIYFGEGSWLTVV.

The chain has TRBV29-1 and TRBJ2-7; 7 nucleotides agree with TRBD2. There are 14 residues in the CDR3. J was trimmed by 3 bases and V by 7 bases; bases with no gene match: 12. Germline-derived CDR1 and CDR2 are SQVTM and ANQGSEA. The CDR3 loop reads CSAGSRDYHYEQYF. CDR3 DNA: TGCAGCGCTGGCTCTAGGGACTACCACTACGAGCAGTACTTC.

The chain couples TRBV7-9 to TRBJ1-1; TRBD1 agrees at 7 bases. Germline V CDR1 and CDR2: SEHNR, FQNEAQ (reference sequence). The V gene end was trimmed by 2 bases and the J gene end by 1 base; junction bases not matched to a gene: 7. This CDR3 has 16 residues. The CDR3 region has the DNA TGTGCCAGCAGCTTATCTCCGGGACAGCCGAACACTGAAGCTTTCTTT. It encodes CASSLSPGQPNTEAFF.

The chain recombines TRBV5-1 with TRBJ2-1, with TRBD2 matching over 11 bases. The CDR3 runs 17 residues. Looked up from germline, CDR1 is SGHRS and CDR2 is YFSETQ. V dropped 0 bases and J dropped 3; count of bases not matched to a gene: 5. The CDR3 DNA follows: TGCGCCAGCAGCTTGGCGGGACTAGCGGTGGACTACAATGAGCAGTTCTTC. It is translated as CASSLAGLAVDYNEQFF.

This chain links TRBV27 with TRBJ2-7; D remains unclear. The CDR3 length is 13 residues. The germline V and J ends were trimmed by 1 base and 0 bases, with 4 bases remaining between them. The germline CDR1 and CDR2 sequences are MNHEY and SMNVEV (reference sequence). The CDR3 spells CASSLWDSYEQYF. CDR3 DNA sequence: TGTGCCAGCAGTTTATGGGACTCCTACGAGCAGTACTTC.